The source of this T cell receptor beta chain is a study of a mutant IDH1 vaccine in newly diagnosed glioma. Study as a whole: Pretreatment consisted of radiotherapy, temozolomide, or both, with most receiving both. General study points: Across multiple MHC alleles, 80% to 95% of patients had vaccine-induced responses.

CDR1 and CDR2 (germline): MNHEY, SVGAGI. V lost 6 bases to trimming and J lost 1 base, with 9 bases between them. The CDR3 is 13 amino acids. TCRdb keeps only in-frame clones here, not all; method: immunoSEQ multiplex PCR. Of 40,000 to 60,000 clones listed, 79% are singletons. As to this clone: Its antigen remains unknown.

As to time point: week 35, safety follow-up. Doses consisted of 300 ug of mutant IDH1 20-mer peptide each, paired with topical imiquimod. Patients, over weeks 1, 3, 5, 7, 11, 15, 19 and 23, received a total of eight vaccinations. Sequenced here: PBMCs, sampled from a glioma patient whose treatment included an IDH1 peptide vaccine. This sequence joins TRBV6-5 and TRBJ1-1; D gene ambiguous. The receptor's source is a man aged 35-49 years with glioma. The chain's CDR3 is CASSHDGNTEAFF. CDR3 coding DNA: TGTGCCAGCAGCCACGACGGGAACACTGAAGCTTTCTTT.